The clone carrying this T cell receptor beta chain was picked up many times. What it binds is unknown. This record belongs to a study of regulatory T cells in long-lasting Graves disease. Germline CDR1 DFQATT, CDR2 SNEGSKA (reference sequence). The V end lost 2 bases, the J end lost 6 bases, and 11 bases lay between the germline ends. This CDR3 comprises 13 residues. Time point meaning: newly diagnosed GD, antithyroid drugs for less than 3 months. RNA from PBMCs was the source of the TCR library. Study-wide results and limits: Among samples with persistent disease, TRBV28, TRBJ1-2 and TRBJ2-5 were favored.

CDR3-region Arm-PCR and iRepertoire HTBI primers produced the TCR beta libraries. Using its own MiXCR run on the multiplex PCR reads, TCRdb lists one record per CDR3 protein. The profile shows some 410,000 distinct CDR3 sequences, about 15% of them singletons. The sample also formed part of further work on T cells in Graves' hyperthyroidism and ophthalmopathy. That study adds: The blood repertoire included most of the expanded thyroid clonotypes above 0.001.

Sequences were derived from peripheral blood mononuclear cells (PBMCs), sampled at new diagnosis, from a patient treated with antithyroid drugs. The genes are TRBV20-1 and TRBJ2-1; D is undetermined. The sequence was obtained from a woman in her 30s with Graves disease. The CDR3 region has the DNA TGCAGTGCTAGACCGCCTCTATTCAATGAGCAGTTCTTC. Its translation: CSARPPLFNEQFF.